This T cell receptor beta chain was captured in a study of T cell clonotyping in hematopoietic cell transplantation (dated by TCRdb to the early 2020s). Regarding the research as a whole: The study collected 135 blood samples from some 33 consecutive transplant recipients and their related donors. Recruitment of patients ran from 2015 to early 2017, and follow-up continued until late 2020 or until death. Overall study outcomes, separate from this receptor: A decrease in recipient TCR diversity was observed after transplant, and a progressive increase in pathologically expanded clonotypes was seen from day 30 to day 180. Recipient repertoires showed only a small fraction of overlap with donor repertoires, and over 97% appeared de novo at the given depth. The sample size was limited, and CD4 and CD8 repertoire contributions could not be separated because cells were not sorted. Broader TCR repertoire diversity after transplant was predicted by Inverse Simpson Index values from donors and from recipients before transplant.

The time point label, read with the paper, signifies: 180 days after allo-HCT. Blood from recipients was drawn roughly 28 days before transplant, then again at days 30, 100 and 180 after transplant. Nuclei Lysis Solution was used to extract genomic DNA from fresh or cryopreserved unfractionated peripheral blood mononuclear cells. The immunoSEQ assay, a bias-controlled multiplex PCR with V- and J-specific primers, was used to amplify TCR beta CDR3 regions from genomic DNA. A proprietary barcode and Illumina adapter sequences were added to the CDR3 amplicons in a second PCR step. An Illumina MiSeq instrument was used to sequence the CDR3 libraries. Per the original workflow: Export and quality control were handled in immunoSEQ Analyzer 3.0, while downstream analyses relied on R Bioconductor and Immunarch. Only productive rearrangements in the normalized downsampled data set were used to calculate repertoire metrics. Clonotypes larger than 5 templates in the normalized cohort were defined as pathologically expanded. The Inverse Simpson Index served as the measure of repertoire diversity. CMV-specificity analyses were carried out on the non-normalized data set to capture all clonotypes. What TCRdb holds here is the immuneACCESS table cut down to in-frame rearrangements. Part of the clones is not present; checked against another copy, under half of the missing clones reflect an unresolved V gene, and the others are unexplained. V, J and clone size are taken as reported in that table, and D and trimming were inferred from the DNA itself. The sample yields some 9,100 clones; roughly 79% were counted once. The ten most abundant clones make up approximately 4.8% of the sample.

Inclusive of the bounding cysteine and phenylalanine, the CDR3 is 13 residues long. Kept here is only the CDR3 DNA, which spans 39 bases and is read in frame from base 1. V was cut back by 4 bases and J by 7 bases, leaving a gap of 12 bases between them. The germline V gene specifies SGHRS as CDR1 and YFSETQ as CDR2. There are a few counts of this clone. Its target antigen remains unknown. The sample holds no much larger clone one base away, and base qualities are not on file. The origin of this receptor is a female patient between 50 and 59 years old who had an allogeneic stem cell transplant from an unrelated donor, so the T cells may come from the graft donor. Some clones in this sample may be carry-over from other donors' samples. The specimen comprised peripheral blood mononuclear cells, sampled 180 days after allogeneic stem cell transplant. The rearranged segments are TRBV5-1 and TRBJ1-5, with the identity of the D gene unclear. The CDR3 reads as follows: CASSEGPGQPQHF. The nucleotides read TGCGCCAGCAGCGAGGGTCCGGGGCAGCCCCAGCATTTT.